This T cell receptor beta chain was observed in a study of cytomegalovirus exposure and HLA in healthy donors. Across the whole study: Earlier results showed approximately 120 million unique TCR beta sequences derived from about 179 million T cells. Study observations and caveats: About 87% or about 30% of the time was how often most TCR beta V segments were productive, according to an earlier analysis.

Primers: 60 Vbeta forward and 13 Jbeta reverse. The data were produced by immunoSEQ multiplex PCR, yet TCRdb's version contains in-frame clones alone and is incomplete. The repertoire includes under 200,000 clones, roughly 79% of them detected once, and over 1% sits in the top ten. On this clone itself: What it recognizes is unknown. One end of the junction does not line up with germline, which may come from a read error.

This sequence was found in a woman aged 50 to 60 in good health and CMV-seronegative. The sequenced sample was PBMCs.

CDR3 residues: CASSPSGANVLTF. DNA of the CDR3: TGTGCTAGCAGCCCTTCTGGGGCCAACGTCCTGACTTTC. V gene TRBV7-7 combines with J gene TRBJ2-6; D not resolved. Per germline, CDR1 SSHAT and CDR2 FNYEAQ (reference sequence). The CDR3 has 13 residues.